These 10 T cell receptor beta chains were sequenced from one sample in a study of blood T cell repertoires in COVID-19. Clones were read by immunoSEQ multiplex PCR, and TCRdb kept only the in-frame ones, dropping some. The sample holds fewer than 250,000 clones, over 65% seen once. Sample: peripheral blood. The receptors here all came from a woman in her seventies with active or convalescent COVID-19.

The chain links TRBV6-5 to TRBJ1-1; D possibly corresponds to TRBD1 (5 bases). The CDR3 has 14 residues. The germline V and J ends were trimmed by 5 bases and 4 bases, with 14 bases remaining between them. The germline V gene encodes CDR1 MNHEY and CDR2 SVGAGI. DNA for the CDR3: TGTGCCAGCAGTAGAGCGGGGGGGGGCACTGAAGCTTTCTTT. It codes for CASSRAGGGTEAFF.

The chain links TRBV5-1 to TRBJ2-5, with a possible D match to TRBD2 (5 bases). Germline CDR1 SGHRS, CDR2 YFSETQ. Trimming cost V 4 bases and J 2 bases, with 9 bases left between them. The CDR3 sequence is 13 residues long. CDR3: CASSGGDQETQYF. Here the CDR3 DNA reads TGCGCCAGCAGCGGAGGAGATCAAGAGACCCAGTACTTC.

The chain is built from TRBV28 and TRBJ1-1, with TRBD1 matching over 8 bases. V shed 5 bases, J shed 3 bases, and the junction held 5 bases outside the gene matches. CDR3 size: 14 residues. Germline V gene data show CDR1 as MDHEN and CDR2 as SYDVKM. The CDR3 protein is CASSPTTGDTEAFF. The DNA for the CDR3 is TGTGCCAGCAGTCCAACGACAGGGGACACTGAAGCTTTCTTT.

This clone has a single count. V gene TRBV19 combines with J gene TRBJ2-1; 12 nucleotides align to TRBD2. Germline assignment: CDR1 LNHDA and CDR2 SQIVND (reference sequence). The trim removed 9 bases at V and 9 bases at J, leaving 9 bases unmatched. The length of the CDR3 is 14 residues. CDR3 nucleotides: TGTGCCAGCCGCACTAGCGGGGGGTATGGTGAGCAGTTCTTC. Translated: CASRTSGGYGEQFF.

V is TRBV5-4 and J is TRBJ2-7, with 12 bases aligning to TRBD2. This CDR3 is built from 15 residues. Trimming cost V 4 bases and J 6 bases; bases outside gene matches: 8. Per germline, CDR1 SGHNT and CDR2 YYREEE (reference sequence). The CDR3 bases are TGTGCCAGCAGCAATCGACTAGCGGGAGTTGTCGAGCAGTACTTC. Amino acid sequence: CASSNRLAGVVEQYF. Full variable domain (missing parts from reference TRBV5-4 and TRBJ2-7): ETGVTQSPTHLIKTRGQQVTLRCSSQSGHNTVSWYQQALGQGPQFIFQYYREEENGRGNFPPRFSGLQFPNYSSELNVNALELDDSALYLCASSNRLAGVVEQYFGPGTRLTVT.

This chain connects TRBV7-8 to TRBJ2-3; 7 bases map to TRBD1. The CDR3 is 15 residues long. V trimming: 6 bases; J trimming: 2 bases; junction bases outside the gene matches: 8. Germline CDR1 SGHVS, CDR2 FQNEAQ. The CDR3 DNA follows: TGTGCCAGCAGTCGTACAGGGGTGTCCACAGATACGCAGTATTTT. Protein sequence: CASSRTGVSTDTQYF. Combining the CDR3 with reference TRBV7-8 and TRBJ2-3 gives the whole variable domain GAGVSQSPRYKVAKRGQDVALRCDPISGHVSLFWYQQALGQGPEFLTYFQNEAQLDKSGLPSDRFFAERPEGSVSTLKIQRTQQEDSAVYLCASSRTGVSTDTQYFGPGTRLTVL.

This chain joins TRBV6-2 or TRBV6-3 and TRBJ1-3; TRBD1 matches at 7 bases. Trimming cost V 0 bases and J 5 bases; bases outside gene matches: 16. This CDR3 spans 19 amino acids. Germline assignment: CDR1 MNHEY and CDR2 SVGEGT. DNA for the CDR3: TGTGCCAGCAGTTACTCTCTCTTTCGAGACAGGGCTTCCAGAAACACCATATATTTT. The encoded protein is CASSYSLFRDRASRNTIYF.

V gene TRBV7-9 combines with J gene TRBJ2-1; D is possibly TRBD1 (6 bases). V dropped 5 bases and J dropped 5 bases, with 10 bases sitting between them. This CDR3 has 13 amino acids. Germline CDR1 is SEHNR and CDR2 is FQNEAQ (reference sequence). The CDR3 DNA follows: TGTGCCAGCAGCCCCCAGGGGAACAATGAGCAGTTCTTC. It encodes CASSPQGNNEQFF. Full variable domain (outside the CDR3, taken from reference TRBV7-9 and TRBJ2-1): DTGVSQNPRHKITKRGQNVTFRCDPISEHNRLYWYRQTLGQGPEFLTYFQNEAQLEKSRLLSDRFSAERPKGSFSTLEIQRTEQGDSAMYLCASSPQGNNEQFFGPGTRLTVL.

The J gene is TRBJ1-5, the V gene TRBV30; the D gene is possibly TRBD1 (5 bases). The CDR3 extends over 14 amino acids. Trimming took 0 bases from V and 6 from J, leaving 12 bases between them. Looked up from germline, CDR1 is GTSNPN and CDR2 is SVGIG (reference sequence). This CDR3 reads CAWSVRAGPQPQHF. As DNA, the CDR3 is TGTGCCTGGAGTGTACGGGCAGGGCCTCAGCCCCAGCATTTT.

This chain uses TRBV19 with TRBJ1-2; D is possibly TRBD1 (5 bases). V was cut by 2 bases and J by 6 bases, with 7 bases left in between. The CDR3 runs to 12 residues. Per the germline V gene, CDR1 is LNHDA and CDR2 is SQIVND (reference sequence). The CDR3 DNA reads TGTGCCAGTAGTATATTGGGGCATGGCTACACCTTC. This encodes CASSILGHGYTF.